This T cell receptor (beta chain) was recovered during a study of early T cells in non-severe SARS-CoV-2 infection. Overall study context: Bulk RNA from unsorted whole blood was sequenced; chains were unpaired.

As part of library construction, unique molecular identifiers were attached to individual cDNA molecules. TCRdb re-called the 5' RACE reads with MiXCR, one entry per CDR3 protein. The sample lists approximately 76,000 distinct CDR3 sequences; about 12% were seen once. Germline V lookup: CDR1 MDHEN, CDR2 SYDVKM. V shed 6 bases and J 2 bases; nucleotides not matched to a gene: 7. CDR3 length: 15 amino acids. At least ten counts were recorded for this clonotype. The chain carries TRBV28 and TRBJ2-7; 10 nucleotides match TRBD1. The sequencing input was whole blood. The source of this sequence is an adult who was a healthcare worker with PCR-confirmed SARS-CoV-2 infection or an uninfected control (not recorded which). The CDR3 DNA sequence: TGTGCCAGCAGACGGGGACAGGGGAGGACCTACGAGCAGTACTTC. It encodes CASRRGQGRTYEQYF.